These T cell receptor beta chains were read from a single sample in a study of neurological immune-mediated disorders. In TCRdb, the 5' RACE reads were re-called with MiXCR into one record per CDR3 protein. The table lists under 65,000 distinct CDR3 sequences, more than 20% of them singletons, with about 4.5% in the top ten. Sequenced input: PBMCs. These TCRs come from a man aged 55-75 years with HTLV-1-associated myelopathy (HAM/TSP). The CDR3 runs from the conserved cysteine through the conserved F or W. Fields, in order: V gene, J gene, CDR3 length, D gene, clone size, CDR3 DNA, CDR3 protein. D genes are given only for firm matches. The listing skips clone size in some rows; elsewhere it reads once, few, many or a size class.

v_gene: TRBV4-1
j_gene: TRBJ1-5
len: 13
d_gene: NA
abundance: many
CDR3nt: TGCGCCAGCAGCCAATCGAGCAATCAGCCCCAGCATTTT
CDR3aa: CASSQSSNQPQHF

v_gene: TRBV20-1
j_gene: TRBJ1-5
len: 18
d_gene: NA
abundance: many
CDR3nt: TGCAGTGCTAGACCCGGGAAGGGCGACACGGACTCAATCCAGCCCCAGCATTTT
CDR3aa: CSARPGKGDTDSIQPQHF

v_gene: TRBV7-9
j_gene: TRBJ2-7
len: 13
d_gene: TRBD2
abundance: many
CDR3nt: TGTGCCAGCAGCCTGGGACTAGCGGGAGAGCAGTACTTC
CDR3aa: CASSLGLAGEQYF

v_gene: TRBV5-1
j_gene: TRBJ1-1
len: 17
d_gene: TRBD1
abundance: many
CDR3nt: TGCGCCAGCAGTCCGGACAGGGGCGAGGTTGGTAACACTGAAGCTTTCTTT
CDR3aa: CASSPDRGEVGNTEAFF

v_gene: TRBV12-3/TRBV12-4
j_gene: TRBJ1-5
len: 12
d_gene: NA
abundance: medium-sized
CDR3nt: TGTGCCAGCAGTTTAGGGTATCAGCCCCAGCATTTT
CDR3aa: CASSLGYQPQHF

v_gene: TRBV25-1
j_gene: TRBJ2-2
len: 18
d_gene: NA
abundance: many
CDR3nt: TGTGCCAGCAGTGAAAACTACGGCGGCCAGGGGAACACCGGGGAGCTGTTTTTT
CDR3aa: CASSENYGGQGNTGELFF

v_gene: TRBV28
j_gene: TRBJ2-3
len: 12
d_gene: TRBD1
abundance: many
CDR3nt: TGTGCCAGCAGTTTCCGGGACAGGACGCAGTATTTT
CDR3aa: CASSFRDRTQYF

v_gene: TRBV5-1
j_gene: TRBJ2-1
len: 14
d_gene: TRBD1
abundance: many
CDR3nt: TGCGCCAGCAGCCGGGACAGCCCTGGAGATGAGCAGTTCTTC
CDR3aa: CASSRDSPGDEQFF

v_gene: TRBV15
j_gene: TRBJ1-4
len: 15
d_gene: NA
abundance: many
CDR3nt: TGTGCCACCAGCGCAAGGGACCGAGGGTACGAAAAACTGTTTTTT
CDR3aa: CATSARDRGYEKLFF

v_gene: TRBV4-1
j_gene: TRBJ1-3
len: 15
d_gene: NA
abundance: many
CDR3nt: TGCGCCAGCAGCCAAGATGCAGGGGCTGGAAACACCATATATTTT
CDR3aa: CASSQDAGAGNTIYF

v_gene: TRBV25-1
j_gene: TRBJ2-2
len: 15
d_gene: NA
abundance: NA
CDR3nt: TGTGCCAGCACCGATGGGCTAGGGCACACCGGGGAGCTGTTTTTT
CDR3aa: CASTDGLGHTGELFF

v_gene: TRBV7-9
j_gene: TRBJ2-1
len: 12
d_gene: TRBD2
abundance: few
CDR3nt: TGTGCCAGCACCCTCGGGAGGAGTGAGCAGTTCTTC
CDR3aa: CASTLGRSEQFF

v_gene: TRBV28
j_gene: TRBJ2-2
len: 17
d_gene: TRBD1
abundance: NA
CDR3nt: TGTGCCAGCAGTTCTTATTGGGACAGAGACTTCACCGGGGAGCTGTTTTTT
CDR3aa: CASSSYWDRDFTGELFF

v_gene: TRBV4-1
j_gene: TRBJ2-3
len: 13
d_gene: NA
abundance: NA
CDR3nt: TGCGCCAGCAGCCAGAAGCCGGGCCAAGGAGCGTATTTT
CDR3aa: CASSQKPGQGAYF

v_gene: TRBV7-9
j_gene: TRBJ2-3
len: 15
d_gene: TRBD2
abundance: many
CDR3nt: TGTGCCAGCAGCCTGAGGGCGGGGGGCCGAGATACGCAGTATTTT
CDR3aa: CASSLRAGGRDTQYF

v_gene: TRBV11-2
j_gene: TRBJ2-7
len: 16
d_gene: NA
abundance: many
CDR3nt: TGTGCCAGCAGCCTTAAAGAGGGGTTTAGCTCCTACGAGCAGTACTTC
CDR3aa: CASSLKEGFSSYEQYF

v_gene: TRBV6-2/TRBV6-3
j_gene: TRBJ2-1
len: 13
d_gene: TRBD2
abundance: many
CDR3nt: TGTGCCAGCGGCTTTCCCGGGCGGGGGTCACAGTTCTTC
CDR3aa: CASGFPGRGSQFF

v_gene: TRBV6-1
j_gene: TRBJ1-6
len: 14
d_gene: TRBD1
abundance: NA
CDR3nt: TGTGCCAGCGGGGAGGACAGGGATTTTTCACCCCTCCACTTT
CDR3aa: CASGEDRDFSPLHF

v_gene: TRBV29-1
j_gene: TRBJ2-5
len: 12
d_gene: NA
abundance: few
CDR3nt: TGCAGCGTTGACACAGCCCAAGAGACCCAGTACTTC
CDR3aa: CSVDTAQETQYF

v_gene: TRBV9
j_gene: TRBJ2-2
len: 16
d_gene: TRBD2
abundance: medium-sized
CDR3nt: TGTGCCAGCAGCGTAACTAGCGGGAGGGCCGTCGGGGAGCTGTTTTTT
CDR3aa: CASSVTSGRAVGELFF

v_gene: TRBV28
j_gene: TRBJ2-1
len: 16
d_gene: NA
abundance: NA
CDR3nt: TGTGCCAGCAGTTTATGGCGGGCCGGCTCCTACAATGAGCAGTTCTTC
CDR3aa: CASSLWRAGSYNEQFF

v_gene: TRBV5-6
j_gene: TRBJ1-1
len: 14
d_gene: TRBD1
abundance: many
CDR3nt: TGTGCCAGCAGTGGGACAGCCTGGGGGACTGAAGCTTTCTTT
CDR3aa: CASSGTAWGTEAFF

v_gene: TRBV5-1
j_gene: TRBJ2-7
len: 14
d_gene: TRBD1
abundance: NA
CDR3nt: TGCGCCAGCAGCCCCCTGGACAGGGACTACGAGCAGTACTTC
CDR3aa: CASSPLDRDYEQYF

v_gene: TRBV20-1
j_gene: TRBJ2-1
len: 11
d_gene: NA
abundance: many
CDR3nt: TGCAGTGCTAGAATTGGCGCCTTACAGTTCTTC
CDR3aa: CSARIGALQFF

v_gene: TRBV2
j_gene: TRBJ2-2
len: 15
d_gene: TRBD1
abundance: many
CDR3nt: TGTGCCAGCACTGGACAGGGGTTGAACACCGGGGAGCTGTTTTTT
CDR3aa: CASTGQGLNTGELFF

v_gene: TRBV5-1
j_gene: TRBJ2-1
len: 17
d_gene: TRBD1
abundance: many
CDR3nt: TGCGCCAGCAGCTTGGCCCTGGCGGACAGGGGGCTGGATGAGCAGTTCTTC
CDR3aa: CASSLALADRGLDEQFF

v_gene: TRBV20-1
j_gene: TRBJ2-1
len: 15
d_gene: TRBD2
abundance: many
CDR3nt: TGCAGTGCTAGAGATAGTACTAGCGGGAGTAGTGAGCAGTTCTTC
CDR3aa: CSARDSTSGSSEQFF

v_gene: TRBV6-1
j_gene: TRBJ2-3
len: 14
d_gene: TRBD2
abundance: many
CDR3nt: TGTGCCAGCCGGGGTCTAGCGGACACAGATACGCAGTATTTT
CDR3aa: CASRGLADTDTQYF